This T cell receptor beta chain is from a study of cytomegalovirus exposure and HLA in healthy donors. PCR involved 60 Vbeta and 13 Jbeta primers. Profiling relied on immunoSEQ multiplex PCR, and the TCRdb table lists in-frame clones only, not all of them. The sample gives around 140,000 clones, approximately 80% of which show up once; around 8.8% is in the top ten. Concerning this clone: The antigen remains unidentified.

General study results and limits: Solely CMV serostatus was available to characterize immune exposure.

Per the germline V gene, CDR1 is ENHRY and CDR2 is SYGVKD. Deletions cut 6 bases from V and 4 bases from J, with 12 bases between. The CDR3 runs to 14 residues. This sequence was found in a woman aged 60-75 years in good health and CMV-seropositive. The sample comprised PBMCs. This sequence joins TRBV10-3 and TRBJ2-2, with D maybe TRBD2 (5 bases). The CDR3 protein is CAISARGPTGELFF. The CDR3, as DNA: TGTGCCATCAGCGCCCGAGGGCCCACCGGGGAGCTGTTTTTT.